This T cell receptor beta chain was captured by sequencing in a study of blood T cell repertoires in COVID-19. Background on the study: Nucleic acid was either cDNA or gDNA, and it came from T cells, B-cell-depleted T cells, or PBMCs.

In the original analysis: Amplification with reference gene primers provided the estimates of nucleated cell counts. TCRdb's copy holds only in-frame clones and misses some; the assay was immunoSEQ multiplex PCR. The V and J calls and clone size come from that table; D and trimming were worked out from the DNA. Of roughly 250,000 clones listed, more than 80% are singletons. Germline V lookup: CDR1 MNHEY, CDR2 SVGAGI. V was pared by 10 bases and J by 0 bases, with 11 bases of the junction left unmatched. CDR3 length: 15 amino acids. The clonotype comes from a human donor in a cohort sampled during active COVID-19. The J gene is TRBJ1-1, the V gene TRBV6-5, with 7 positions matching TRBD1. Sequencing was carried out using peripheral blood. The CDR3 region is CATFPGQNMNTEAFF. CDR3 nucleotide sequence: TGTGCCACCTTTCCGGGACAGAACATGAACACTGAAGCTTTCTTT.